The entry below describes one T cell receptor (beta chain). The clone's antigen remains unknown. The sample holds no much larger clone one base away, and base qualities are not on file. The data were taken from a study of blood T cell repertoires in COVID-19 (dated by TCRdb to the early 2020s). Broadly, across the study: Samples covering the acute and convalescent phases of COVID-19 were provided by collaborators in the United States, Italy and Spain. A de-identified subject ID, COVID-19 status, age in years and sex were almost always included in the sample metadata. Where available, HLA class I and class II types were taken from metadata supplied by the sample provider and were not determined by assay-based typing. Deeply sampled blood TCRbeta repertoires from subjects exposed to, actively infected with, or recovered from COVID-19 were included in the dataset. The material from the prospective study consisted of cDNA or gDNA derived from T cells, B-cell-depleted T cells, or PBMCs. A freely available public database, intended as a resource for researchers studying the immune response to SARS-CoV-2, is where the repertoires were released. The samples were drawn from the first 160 participants of the ongoing ImmuneRACE study and from 1,254 subjects provided by 6 global collaborators. The investigation overall reported the following: Clinical and demographic metadata were provided uncurated, with the amount varying by source and participant.

TCRbeta CDR3 regions were amplified from genomic DNA by means of the immunoSEQ Assay, a bias-controlled multiplex PCR. In the original analysis: Nucleated cell counts per sample were estimated from amplification of reference gene primers within the assay. To quantify the absolute abundance of each unique TCRbeta CDR3 rearrangement, sequence reads were collapsed and filtered. For each sample, productive Simpson clonality was calculated as the square root of Simpson's diversity index over productive rearrangements. What TCRdb holds here is the immuneACCESS table cut down to in-frame rearrangements. Part of the clones is not present; checked against another copy, under half of the missing clones reflect an unresolved V gene, and the others are unexplained. D and trimming were read from the DNA, whereas the V and J calls and clone size are those reported in that table. The sample records 150,000 to 200,000 clones, 90% of which are singletons. The ten most abundant clones make up approximately 0.48% of the sample.

The collaborating institutions used their own protocols to collect whole blood in K2EDTA tubes. For TCRbeta analysis, collaborators shipped samples as frozen whole blood, isolated PBMCs, or DNA extracted from either of those sample types. A distance of 11 bases separates the germline ends of V and J, which lose 0 bases and 5 bases respectively. The CDR3 covers 14 residues, taking in both the cysteine and the phenylalanine. Just the 42-base CDR3 DNA is kept, in frame starting at base 1. The germline V gene supplies CDR1 SGDLS and CDR2 YYNGEE. The source material was peripheral blood. This sequence uses TRBV9 and TRBJ1-1; TRBD1 could be the D gene, as 6 bases match. This TCR was sampled from a middle-aged man with acute or convalescent COVID-19. The CDR3 amino acid sequence is: CASSVEGRGTEAFF. Read as DNA, the sequence is TGTGCCAGCAGCGTAGAAGGGAGGGGGACTGAAGCTTTCTTT.